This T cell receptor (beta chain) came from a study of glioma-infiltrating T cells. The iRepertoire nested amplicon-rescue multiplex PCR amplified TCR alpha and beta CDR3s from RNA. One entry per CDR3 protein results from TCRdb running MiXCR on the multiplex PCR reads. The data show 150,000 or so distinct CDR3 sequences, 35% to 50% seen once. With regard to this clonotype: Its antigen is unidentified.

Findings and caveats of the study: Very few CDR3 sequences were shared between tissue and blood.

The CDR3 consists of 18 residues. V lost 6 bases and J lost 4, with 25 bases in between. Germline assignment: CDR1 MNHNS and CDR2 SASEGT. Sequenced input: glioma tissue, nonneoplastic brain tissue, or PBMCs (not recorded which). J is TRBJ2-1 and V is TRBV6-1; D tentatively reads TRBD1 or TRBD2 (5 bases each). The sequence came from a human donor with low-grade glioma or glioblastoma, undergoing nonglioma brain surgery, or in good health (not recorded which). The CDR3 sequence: CASSDGAEGLKRYNEQFF. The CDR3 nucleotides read TGTGCCAGCAGCGACGGCGCCGAGGGGCTTAAAAGGTACAATGAGCAGTTCTTC.